This T cell receptor beta chain stems from a study of CD8+ T cells in alopecia areata. Study-level background: A 6-month period off drug followed tofacitinib, which lasted 6 to 18 months.

TCR sequencing used cDNA made by reverse transcription of extracted RNA. Assay: immunoSEQ multiplex PCR; the TCRdb copy retains only in-frame clones and omits some. The sample lists more than 110,000 clones, about 56% occurring once. In its sample, this clone was seen a few times. As for treatment: oral pan-JAK inhibitor, 5-10 mg twice daily. Sampling of alopecia areata patients yielded lesional scalp punch biopsies as well as peripheral blood. The germline gives CDR1 MGHRA, CDR2 YSYEKL. The CDR3 spans 16 residues. V was pared by 4 bases and J by 3 bases, with 16 bases between. The specimen was CD8+ T cells sorted from blood, collected at week 4, from a patient treated with tofacitinib. This receptor was obtained from a human donor with alopecia areata. The chain links TRBV4-1 to TRBJ1-5; D may be TRBD1 (5 bases). The CDR3 coding sequence is TGCGCCAGCAGCCCAACGGGAGGGGTCTTCAATCAGCCCCAGCATTTT. Encoded protein: CASSPTGGVFNQPQHF.